Listed below are T cell receptor beta chains from one sample, sequenced in a study of blood T cell repertoires in COVID-19. Method: immunoSEQ multiplex PCR; TCRdb's copy keeps in-frame clones and lacks some. Counted here are about 110,000 clones, 70% to 90% occurring once; the ten biggest clones make up about 20%. What was sequenced was peripheral blood. These receptors were collected from a woman aged 55-69 years with acute or convalescent COVID-19. The CDR3 runs from the conserved cysteine through the conserved F or W. Each record gives: J gene, clone size, V gene, D gene, CDR3 protein, CDR3 DNA. The D gene is left open where the match is weak. Clone size appears in some rows only: once, few, many, or a class for an expanded clone.

TRBJ2-1 | NA | TRBV19 | TRBD1 | CASRRTGVMNEQFF | TGTGCCAGTAGGAGGACAGGAGTTATGAATGAGCAGTTCTTC
TRBJ1-6 | NA | TRBV6-1 | NA | CASSEAIGTPSSPLHF | TGTGCCAGCAGTGAAGCTATTGGGACACCTAGTTCACCCCTCCACTTT
TRBJ1-6 | NA | TRBV30 | TRBD1 | CAWGLGQGETPLHF | TGTGCCTGGGGATTGGGCCAGGGGGAAACACCCCTCCACTTT
TRBJ1-1 | NA | TRBV19 | NA | CASSLQGGNTEAFF | TGTGCCAGTAGCCTTCAAGGAGGGAACACTGAAGCTTTCTTT
TRBJ1-1 | NA | TRBV5-4 | NA | CASSSRSHTEAFF | TGTGCCAGCAGCTCCCGGAGTCACACTGAAGCTTTCTTT
TRBJ1-5 | once | TRBV5-1 | NA | CASSLGSGQPQHF | TGCGCCAGCAGCTTGGGTTCGGGGCAGCCCCAGCATTTT
TRBJ2-4 | NA | TRBV30 | NA | CAWSGEAGAKNIQYF | TGTGCCTGGAGTGGTGAGGCGGGGGCCAAAAACATTCAGTACTTC
TRBJ1-5 | NA | TRBV6-5 | TRBD1 | CASSQGAGNQPQHF | TGTGCCAGCAGTCAGGGGGCCGGCAATCAGCCCCAGCATTTT
TRBJ1-4 | NA | TRBV4-1 | TRBD1 | CASSRTMTGYEKLFF | TGCGCCAGCAGCCGCACGATGACAGGGTATGAAAAACTGTTTTTT
TRBJ1-4 | once | TRBV2 | TRBD1 | CASLREGALNEKLFF | TGTGCCAGCCTCCGCGAGGGGGCGCTTAATGAAAAACTGTTTTTT
TRBJ1-2 | NA | TRBV28 | TRBD1 | CASSLGQGYGYTF | TGTGCCAGCAGTTTGGGACAGGGCTATGGCTACACCTTC
TRBJ1-3 | NA | TRBV30 | NA | CAWSVDWGLGNTIYF | TGTGCCTGGAGTGTAGATTGGGGCCTTGGAAACACCATATATTTT
TRBJ2-7 | NA | TRBV4-2 | TRBD2 | CASSASGSTPSYEQYF | TGTGCCAGCAGCGCTAGCGGGAGTACCCCCTCCTACGAGCAGTACTTC
TRBJ2-2 | NA | TRBV9 | TRBD2 | CASSRVGSGRAVGELFF | TGTGCCAGCAGCCGAGTCGGGAGCGGGAGGGCCGTCGGGGAGCTGTTTTTT
TRBJ1-3 | NA | TRBV5-4 | NA | CASSLTGGDTIYF | TGTGCCAGCAGCTTGACGGGGGGGGACACCATATATTTT
TRBJ2-3 | NA | TRBV27 | TRBD1 | CASSSRDRGPEVDTQYF | TGTGCCAGCAGTTCCCGGGACAGGGGGCCTGAGGTGGATACGCAGTATTTT
TRBJ2-7 | NA | TRBV27 | NA | CASSVTRRHYEQYF | TGTGCCAGCAGTGTTACTCGGAGGCACTACGAGCAGTACTTC
TRBJ1-2 | few | TRBV28 | TRBD1 | CASIEQGAPGYTF | TGTGCCAGCATAGAACAGGGGGCGCCTGGCTACACCTTC
TRBJ1-5 | few | TRBV30 | NA | CASREQGGTQPQHF | TGTGCCTCGAGAGAACAGGGAGGGACTCAGCCCCAGCATTTT
TRBJ2-3 | NA | TRBV12-5 | NA | CASGAEDTQYF | TGTGCTAGTGGTGCAGAAGATACGCAGTATTTT
TRBJ2-2 | NA | TRBV2 | TRBD1 | CASRGPRQGAGELFF | TGTGCCAGCAGAGGCCCGAGACAGGGGGCCGGGGAGCTGTTTTTT
TRBJ2-1 | NA | TRBV7-2 | NA | CASSFGVVGEQFF | TGTGCCAGCAGCTTCGGAGTGGTCGGTGAGCAGTTCTTC
TRBJ2-7 | NA | TRBV2 | NA | CASSETQGTPYEQYF | TGTGCCAGCAGTGAAACGCAGGGGACCCCCTACGAGCAGTACTTC
TRBJ2-3 | NA | TRBV6-5 | NA | CASSPGLRTDTQYF | TGTGCCAGCAGCCCAGGGCTACGCACAGATACGCAGTATTTT
TRBJ2-7 | NA | TRBV11-3 | NA | CASSPTPGYEQYF | TGTGCCAGCAGCCCTACGCCGGGGTACGAGCAGTACTTC
TRBJ2-7 | NA | TRBV19 | NA | CASSSMEGPYEQYF | TGTGCCAGTAGTAGTATGGAGGGGCCCTACGAGCAGTACTTC
TRBJ2-5 | NA | TRBV10-3 | TRBD2 | CAISEEAGGETQYF | TGTGCCATCAGTGAGGAGGCGGGAGGGGAGACCCAGTACTTC
TRBJ2-1 | NA | TRBV5-1 | NA | CATRGVSLAYNEQFF | TGCGCCACCCGCGGGGTCTCCCTCGCCTACAATGAGCAGTTCTTC
TRBJ1-1 | NA | TRBV19 | NA | CASSSQMNTEAFF | TGTGCCAGTAGTAGCCAGATGAACACTGAAGCTTTCTTT
TRBJ2-7 | once | TRBV6-2/TRBV6-3 | TRBD2 | CASSYRDLAGGRSYEQYF | TGTGCCAGCAGTTACCGTGATCTAGCGGGAGGTCGCTCCTACGAGCAGTACTTC
TRBJ1-2 | NA | TRBV27 | NA | CASSLSEEPINGYTF | TGTGCCAGCAGTTTATCAGAGGAACCCATTAATGGCTACACCTTC
TRBJ1-1 | NA | TRBV11-2 | TRBD1 | CASSLGRGLLAFF | TGTGCCAGCAGCCTTGGAAGGGGGCTCTTAGCTTTCTTT
TRBJ1-1 | NA | TRBV15 | NA | CATSRDGEVNTEAFF | TGTGCCACCAGCAGAGACGGGGAGGTGAACACTGAAGCTTTCTTT
TRBJ1-1 | NA | TRBV5-6 | TRBD1 | CASSDGTGGYTEAFF | TGTGCCAGCAGCGACGGGACAGGGGGATACACTGAAGCTTTCTTT
TRBJ1-1 | NA | TRBV29-1 | TRBD1 | CSVEKGTGGTEAFF | TGCAGCGTTGAAAAAGGAACAGGGGGCACTGAAGCTTTCTTT
TRBJ2-6 | NA | TRBV19 | TRBD1 | CASSLRTGNSGANVLTF | TGTGCCAGTAGTTTGAGGACAGGGAACTCTGGGGCCAACGTCCTGACTTTC
TRBJ1-3 | NA | TRBV5-5 | NA | CASSSLPDSRGNTIYF | TGTGCCAGCAGCTCCCTACCCGACAGCCGTGGAAACACCATATATTTT
TRBJ2-7 | NA | TRBV5-6 | NA | CASSLRRNSYEQYF | TGTGCCAGCAGTTTAAGGAGGAACTCCTACGAGCAGTACTTC
TRBJ1-1 | NA | TRBV18 | NA | CASSDQGNTEAFF | TGTGCCAGCTCGGATCAGGGGAACACTGAAGCTTTCTTT
TRBJ1-1 | NA | TRBV27 | TRBD1 | CASSLDRGSGNTEAFF | TGTGCCAGCAGTTTGGACAGGGGAAGTGGAAACACTGAAGCTTTCTTT
TRBJ1-4 | NA | TRBV2 | TRBD1 | CASSEAPPGTGGKEKLFF | TGTGCCAGCAGTGAAGCGCCCCCCGGGACAGGGGGAAAGGAAAAACTGTTTTTT
TRBJ2-7 | NA | TRBV19 | TRBD2 | CASTPPRRAGRPRASYEQYF | TGTGCCAGTACCCCCCCCCGTAGAGCGGGACGACCCCGAGCCTCCTACGAGCAGTACTTC
TRBJ1-1 | NA | TRBV7-3 | NA | CASSIQVGTEAFF | TGTGCCAGCAGTATACAGGTGGGAACTGAAGCTTTCTTT
TRBJ2-2 | NA | TRBV19 | NA | CASSPSGGRTGELFF | TGTGCCAGTAGTCCTTCAGGGGGGCGCACCGGGGAGCTGTTTTTT
TRBJ2-3 | NA | TRBV29-1 | TRBD2 | CSVRTSGSSTDTQYF | TGCAGCGTCCGAACAAGCGGGAGTAGCACAGATACGCAGTATTTT
TRBJ2-7 | once | TRBV10-1 | NA | CASSDRESYEQYF | TGCGCCAGCAGTGATCGGGAGTCCTACGAGCAGTACTTC
TRBJ2-5 | NA | TRBV10-3 | NA | CAISESSERTQYF | TGTGCCATCAGTGAGTCTAGCGAGAGAACCCAGTACTTC
TRBJ1-1 | NA | TRBV5-1 | NA | CASSLAGRQRGGNTEAFF | TGCGCCAGCAGCTTGGCAGGTAGACAGAGGGGAGGGAACACTGAAGCTTTCTTT
TRBJ1-1 | NA | TRBV11-1 | NA | CASSSYGTSEAFF | TGTGCCAGCAGCTCATACGGGACTAGTGAAGCTTTCTTT
TRBJ1-1 | few | TRBV5-6 | NA | CASSPLQVAANTEAFF | TGTGCCAGCAGCCCCCTTCAAGTGGCCGCGAACACTGAAGCTTTCTTT
TRBJ1-2 | NA | TRBV19 | NA | CASSTPGLPSKGYTF | TGTGCCAGTAGTACACCGGGACTCCCGTCAAAAGGCTACACCTTC
TRBJ2-3 | NA | TRBV7-8 | TRBD2 | CASSLGLAATDTQYF | TGTGCCAGCAGCTTAGGACTAGCGGCCACAGATACGCAGTATTTT
TRBJ2-7 | NA | TRBV4-3 | TRBD2 | CASSQAVAGDSYEQYF | TGCGCCAGCAGCCAAGCGGTAGCGGGAGACTCCTACGAGCAGTACTTC